The 28 T cell receptor beta chains reported below all come from one sample, sequenced in a study of shared clonotypes between healthy human individuals. Profiled with immunoSEQ multiplex PCR; TCRdb holds only in-frame clones, not every one. The repertoire has 850,000 to 1,200,000 clones, approximately 70% of them found once; the top ten carry over 1.3%. Sequences were obtained from memory CD4+ T cells sorted from blood. Subset of the sample: CD45RA-negative fraction. The receptors come from a man aged 18 to 30 in good health.

This clone was seen once. The rearrangement links TRBV30 to TRBJ2-7, with D possibly matching TRBD1 (6 bases). Germline CDR1 GTSNPN, CDR2 SVGIG (reference sequence). The CDR3 is 11 residues long. Trimming cost V 4 bases and J 6 bases, with 10 bases left between them. CDR3 sequence reads: CAWNQGPEQYF. CDR3 sequence (DNA): TGTGCCTGGAATCAGGGGCCCGAGCAGTACTTC.

This chain connects TRBV6-6 to TRBJ2-2; 8 nucleotides line up with TRBD2. The CDR3 is 16 amino acids. The germline V gene has CDR1 MNHNY and CDR2 SVGAGI (reference sequence). V gave up 7 bases and J gave up 4 bases; unmatched junction bases: 11. CDR3 protein: CASTSPGLGGTGELFF. For the CDR3, the DNA is TGTGCCAGCACGAGTCCGGGACTAGGGGGCACCGGGGAGCTGTTTTTT.

On this clone: Other DNA variants within this sample encode the same CDR3. The chain joins TRBV15 to TRBJ1-5; D not certain. Germline V gene data show CDR1 as LNHNV and CDR2 as YYDKDF (reference sequence). The V and J ends lost 1 base and 0 bases respectively, with 4 bases between them. The CDR3 spans 14 residues. The CDR3 nucleotides read TGTGCCACCAGCAGAGGGGGTAGCAATCAGCCCCAGCATTTT. Translated: CATSRGGSNQPQHF.

V usage is TRBV5-1 and J usage is TRBJ2-7; 11 bases agree with TRBD2. The junction had 22 bases not matched to a gene; V was cut back by 5 bases and J by 3 bases. The CDR3 is 20 residues long. Looked up from germline, CDR1 is SGHRS and CDR2 is YFSETQ. The CDR3 spells CASRSGQESLLAGADYEQYF. Written as DNA, the CDR3 is TGCGCCAGCAGATCGGGACAGGAGAGCCTACTAGCGGGGGCGGACTACGAGCAGTACTTC.

The chain uses TRBV9 and TRBJ1-2; D is perhaps TRBD1 (6 bases). The germline V gene encodes CDR1 SGDLS and CDR2 YYNGEE. This CDR3 has 14 amino acids. V was shortened by 6 bases and J by 4 bases, with 16 bases between the two germline ends. In DNA, the CDR3 is TGTGCCAGCAACAACCCGGGACACCGCTATGGCTACACCTTC. Translating it yields CASNNPGHRYGYTF.

This clone was detected a few times. The chain carries TRBV27 and TRBJ1-6, with D unresolved. Trimming took off 3 bases at V and 7 bases at J, with 7 bases between the two ends. CDR1 is MNHEY, CDR2 SMNVEV, per germline (reference sequence). The CDR3 is 13 amino acids. This CDR3 is CASSLRWNSPLHF. The DNA of the CDR3 is TGTGCCAGCAGTTTGCGGTGGAATTCACCCCTCCACTTT.

This clone came up many times. The DNA for the CDR3 is TGTGCCAGCAGCTTGGAGGGGGCGCAGGGAGAGACCCAGTACTTC. This translates into CASSLEGAQGETQYF. The chain has TRBV5-4 and TRBJ2-5; TRBD1 aligns across 7 bases. The trim removed 0 bases at V and 4 bases at J, leaving 6 bases unmatched. The CDR3 is 15 residues long. The germline V gene has CDR1 SGHNT and CDR2 YYREEE (reference sequence). Filled out from reference TRBV5-4 and TRBJ2-5, the complete variable domain reads ETGVTQSPTHLIKTRGQQVTLRCSSQSGHNTVSWYQQALGQGPQFIFQYYREEENGRGNFPPRFSGLQFPNYSSELNVNALELDDSALYLCASSLEGAQGETQYFGPGTRLLVL.

The chain couples TRBV11-2 to TRBJ2-7; TRBD1 might be the D (6 bases). CDR3 length equals 16 residues. CDR1 and CDR2 from the germline V gene are SGHAT and FQNNGV. V was pared by 1 base and J by 2 bases, with 15 bases between. CDR3 nucleotide sequence: TGTGCCAGCAGCTTAGCCCAGGGGAGCGTCCCCTACGAGCAGTACTTC. This encodes CASSLAQGSVPYEQYF. The whole variable domain, remainder taken from reference TRBV11-2 and TRBJ2-7, is EAGVAQSPRYKIIEKRQSVAFWCNPISGHATLYWYQQILGQGPKLLIQFQNNGVVDDSQLPKDRFSAERLKGVDSTLKIQPAKLEDSAVYLCASSLAQGSVPYEQYFGPGTRLTVT.

This chain joins TRBV4-1 and TRBJ2-4; a weak D match, TRBD1 (6 bases). The CDR3 runs 14 residues. Trimming shortened V by 2 bases and J by 14 bases, and 19 bases separated the two germline ends. From germline, CDR1 is MGHRA and CDR2 YSYEKL. CDR3 sequence: CASSQIGVGASKYF. The CDR3 DNA follows: TGCGCCAGCAGCCAAATCGGGGTGGGGGCTTCCAAGTACTTC.

This chain joins TRBV18 and TRBJ2-2; the match to TRBD1 covers 9 bases. Germline CDR1 and CDR2: KGHSH and LQKENI. The CDR3 has 16 amino acids. J was trimmed by 0 bases and V by 6 bases; bases with no gene match: 5. The CDR3 DNA is TGTGCCAGCTCCTCTAGGGACAGGGCGAACACCGGGGAGCTGTTTTTT. Translated, it gives CASSSRDRANTGELFF.

Here the CDR3 DNA reads TGTGCCAGCTCACCACGCCCGCAGGAGCGCACAGATACGCAGTATTTT. This translates into CASSPRPQERTDTQYF. The V gene is TRBV18, the J gene TRBJ2-3, with D unclear. Trimming removed 1 base from V and 1 base from J, with 12 bases in between. There are 16 residues in the CDR3. Germline V gives CDR1 KGHSH, CDR2 LQKENI.

V gene TRBV5-8 combines with J gene TRBJ2-7; TRBD1 aligns across 10 bases. J was trimmed by 7 bases and V by 4 bases; bases with no gene match: 8. This CDR3 is built from 14 residues. The germline V gene has CDR1 SGHTS and CDR2 YDEGEE. As DNA, the CDR3 is TGTGCCAGCAGCGTTAGACAGGGGGCGGGAGAGCAGTACTTC. Its protein is CASSVRQGAGEQYF.

This clone turned up a few times. The V call is TRBV10-1, the J call TRBJ2-7, with D possibly being TRBD2 (5 bases). This CDR3 region has 12 residues. V lost 6 bases and J 3 bases, leaving 9 bases between the germline ends. Germline loops: CDR1 WNHNN, CDR2 SYGVQD (reference sequence). In DNA form, the CDR3 reads TGCGCCAGCAGCAACGGACTCTACGAGCAGTACTTC. It encodes CASSNGLYEQYF.

This clone was counted between two and nine times. The chain couples TRBV10-3 to TRBJ2-2, with 8 bases matching TRBD2. The CDR3 is 15 residues long. Unmatched junction bases numbered 4, after V lost 7 bases and J lost 0 bases. Germline loops: CDR1 ENHRY, CDR2 SYGVKD. CDR3: CAIMAGGANTGELFF. CDR3 bases: TGTGCCATCATGGCGGGGGGCGCGAACACCGGGGAGCTGTTTTTT.

The V call is TRBV29-1, the J call TRBJ2-2, with 9 bases matching TRBD1. V shed 3 bases and J 5 bases; nucleotides not matched to a gene: 4. Germline V CDR1 and CDR2: SQVTM, ANQGSEA. The CDR3 has 14 amino acids. The CDR3 DNA sequence: TGCAGCGTTGAGGGACAGGGTAGGACCGGGGAGCTGTTTTTT. Translated, it gives CSVEGQGRTGELFF.

This chain joins TRBV6-8 and TRBJ2-2, with 9 bases identical to TRBD2. The CDR3 has 14 amino acids. Germline loops: CDR1 MNHGY, CDR2 SAAAGT. The J segment lost 4 bases and the V segment lost 6 bases, leaving 3 bases of the junction unmatched. The CDR3 DNA sequence: TGTGCCAGCAGGCAGGGACTAGCCACCGGGGAGCTGTTTTTT. Encoded protein: CASRQGLATGELFF.

Ten or more counts support this clone. The chain links TRBV5-4 to TRBJ2-2; D may be TRBD1 (5 bases). The CDR3 is made up of 16 amino acids. Germline lookup yields CDR1 SGHNT and CDR2 YYREEE (reference sequence). V lost 1 base, J lost 0 bases, and 10 bases lay in between. The CDR3 coding sequence is TGTGCCAGCAGCTTGCGGACACCAGCGAACACCGGGGAGCTGTTTTTT. This gives the protein CASSLRTPANTGELFF.

This clone was observed a few times. The same CDR3 can be traced to other DNA sequences in this sample. The chain is built from TRBV5-4 and TRBJ2-5; D call uncertain. Germline V gene lookup returns CDR1 SGHNT and CDR2 YYREEE (reference sequence). The CDR3 loop spans 13 amino acids. V was shortened by 1 base and J by 1 base, with 5 bases between the two germline ends. The CDR3 DNA follows: TGTGCCAGCAGCTTGAACAGCCAAGAGACCCAGTACTTC. This translates into CASSLNSQETQYF.

A few counts support this clone. Within the sample, other DNA sequences also encode this same CDR3. V gene TRBV28 combines with J gene TRBJ2-3; D is unclear. Between the trimmed V and J ends, which lost 4 bases and 2 bases, there was a span of 4 bases. The germline V gene has CDR1 MDHEN and CDR2 SYDVKM. The CDR3 loop spans 12 amino acids. DNA for the CDR3: TGTGCCAGCAGTTCCCTCACAGATACGCAGTATTTT. This sequence encodes CASSSLTDTQYF.

This clone turned up a few times. The chain carries TRBV5-1 and TRBJ1-2; tentatively, D is TRBD1 (5 bases). The CDR3 runs to 13 residues. Germline lookup yields CDR1 SGHRS and CDR2 YFSETQ. V was cut by 4 bases and J by 3 bases, with 10 bases left in between. CDR3 bases: TGCGCCAGCAGCCGGGGGGACGACTATGGCTACACCTTC. Translation: CASSRGDDYGYTF.

The chain links TRBV6-1 to TRBJ1-1, with 8 bases matching TRBD1. V gave up 4 bases and J gave up 0 bases; unmatched junction bases: 7. The CDR3 runs 16 residues. Germline V gene sequence: CDR1 MNHNS, CDR2 SASEGT. The chain's CDR3 is CASSGDRLILNTEAFF. In nucleotides, the CDR3 is TGTGCCAGCAGTGGGGACAGGCTCATATTGAACACTGAAGCTTTCTTT.

This clone has only one observation. J is TRBJ2-3 and V is TRBV29-1; D is unresolved. Germline V lookup: CDR1 SQVTM, CDR2 ANQGSEA. Trimming took 6 bases from V and 2 from J, leaving 9 bases between them. The CDR3 contains 12 residues. CDR3 DNA: TGCAGCGTCGTACGTATCACAGATACGCAGTATTTT. Its protein is CSVVRITDTQYF.

The chain has TRBV5-6 and TRBJ2-7, with D perhaps TRBD2 (5 bases). The CDR3 runs 13 residues. CDR1 is SGHDT, CDR2 YYEEEE, per germline. With 1 base removed from V and 7 bases from J, the gap between germline ends came to 12 bases. The CDR3, as DNA: TGTGCCAGCAGCTTGACACTAGATGGAGAGCAGTACTTC. Protein sequence: CASSLTLDGEQYF. The variable domain in full, completed from reference TRBV5-6 and TRBJ2-7, reads DAGVTQSPTHLIKTRGQQVTLRCSPKSGHDTVSWYQQALGQGPQFIFQYYEEEERQRGNFPDRFSGHQFPNYSSELNVNALLLGDSALYLCASSLTLDGEQYFGPGTRLTVT.

The V call is TRBV10-3, the J call TRBJ1-1; D is unresolved. The CDR3 has 13 residues. V dropped 2 bases and J dropped 1 base, with 5 bases sitting between them. Germline V gene data show CDR1 as ENHRY and CDR2 as SYGVKD. The DNA for the CDR3 is TGTGCCATCAGTGAGGGGTGGAACACTGAAGCTTTCTTT. This encodes CAISEGWNTEAFF.

This chain joins TRBV30 and TRBJ2-5; a weak D match, TRBD1 (5 bases). The germline V gene has CDR1 GTSNPN and CDR2 SVGIG (reference sequence). Trimming took 3 bases from V and 3 from J, leaving 5 bases between them. The CDR3 is 11 amino acids. Here the CDR3 DNA reads TGTGCCTGGAGGGACAAAGAGACCCAGTACTTC. It specifies CAWRDKETQYF.

A remark on this clone: Within the sample, other DNA sequences also encode this same CDR3. This sequence joins TRBV27 and TRBJ2-1; 14 bases fit TRBD2. V shed 3 bases, J shed 7 bases, and the junction held 2 bases outside the gene matches. CDR1 is MNHEY, CDR2 SMNVEV, per germline (reference sequence). The CDR3 totals 15 residues. The CDR3 nucleotides read TGTGCCAGCAGTTTGGGACTAGCGGGAGTAAATGAGCAGTTCTTC. Its translation is CASSLGLAGVNEQFF.

Remarks on this clone: In the same sample, other DNA sequences code for this CDR3. The V and J genes are TRBV18 and TRBJ1-1; TRBD1 might be the D (6 bases). The germline V gene encodes CDR1 KGHSH and CDR2 LQKENI. Between the trimmed V and J ends, which lost 3 bases and 1 base, there was a span of 9 bases. The CDR3 runs to 14 residues. As DNA, the CDR3 is TGTGCCAGCTCACCCGGGGGCACGAACACTGAAGCTTTCTTT. Amino acids: CASSPGGTNTEAFF. Full variable domain (outside the CDR3, taken from reference TRBV18 and TRBJ1-1): NAGVMQNPRHLVRRRGQEARLRCSPMKGHSHVYWYRQLPEEGLKFMVYLQKENIIDESGMPKERFSAEFPKEGPSILRIQQVVRGDSAAYFCASSPGGTNTEAFFGQGTRLTVV.

The J gene is TRBJ2-5, the V gene TRBV7-2; the D is unclear. Germline loops: CDR1 SGHTA, CDR2 FQGNSA. CDR3 size: 12 residues. V was clipped by 0 bases and J by 5 bases, with 4 bases between them. The CDR3, as DNA: TGTGCCAGCAGCTTAGCGGGGGAGACCCAGTACTTC. This codes for CASSLAGETQYF.